This entry lists 8 T cell receptor beta chains sequenced from one sample in a study of blood T cells in healthy people across ages (dated by TCRdb to between 2015 and 2016). The protocol used for the library was 5' RACE. These reads were obtained on an Illumina HiSeq 2500. The second PCR ran for roughly 7 to 12 cycles and used a J-beta primer mix along with a sample-barcoded 5' primer. Starting from the raw public reads, TCRdb applied fastp trimming at Q25, assembled clones with MiXCR and retained in-frame beta chains. Identical CDR3 protein sequences are pooled into one entry, listed with their most common genes and DNA. Within this sample are around 780,000 distinct CDR3 sequences, with 56% of them counted one time only. Of the sample, around 25% is held by the ten largest clones. The sample was blood. Receptors originate from a man in his forties in good health.

This clonotype was seen just once. The chain recombines TRBV7-9 with TRBJ1-1; D gene uncertain. V lost 5 bases and J 0 bases, leaving 16 bases between the germline ends. CDR1 is SEHNR, CDR2 FQNEAQ, per germline (reference sequence). The CDR3 loop spans 16 amino acids. CDR3 bases: TGTGCCAGCAGCCAACCTGCGGAGTTACTGAACACTGAAGCTTTCTTT. This gives the protein CASSQPAELLNTEAFF.

This chain uses TRBV11-3 with TRBJ2-1; 7 nucleotides agree with TRBD1. V was pared by 3 bases and J by 6 bases, with 8 bases of the junction left unmatched. CDR1 and CDR2 from the germline V gene are SGHNT and YENEEA. The CDR3 loop spans 15 amino acids. DNA of the CDR3: TGTGCCAGCAGCTTTGACTTGACAGGGATCAATGAGCAGTTCTTC. This translates into CASSFDLTGINEQFF.

J is TRBJ2-4 and V is TRBV27; 9 nucleotides align to TRBD2. This CDR3 is 16 amino acids long. V shed 5 bases and J 12 bases; nucleotides not matched to a gene: 17. The germline V gene has CDR1 MNHEY and CDR2 SMNVEV (reference sequence). CDR3 loop: CASSRGGGQSSYDQYF. CDR3 nucleotide sequence: TGTGCCAGCAGTCGCGGGGGGGGGCAGAGCTCCTACGATCAGTACTTC.

The chain uses TRBV11-3 and TRBJ2-4; 12 bases are a match to TRBD2. The end of the DNA is better explained by TRBJ2-5, so the J call may be wrong. CDR3 length: 19 residues. Germline lookup yields CDR1 SGHNT and CDR2 YENEEA. The CDR3 sequence: CASSLAPGLAGLREETQYF. The DNA of the CDR3 is TGTGCCAGCAGCTTAGCTCCGGGACTAGCGGGTCTACGAGAAGAGACCCAGTACTTC.

This clonotype was counted between two and nine times. The gene calls are TRBV25-1 and TRBJ2-5; D not certain. This CDR3 spans 12 amino acids. V gave up 7 bases and J gave up 5 bases, with 11 bases separating them. Germline CDR1 reads MGHDK; CDR2 reads SYGVNS. The CDR3 nucleotides read TGTGCCAGCATCGATGGGTTGGAGACCCAGTACTTC. Translated: CASIDGLETQYF.

This chain links TRBV27 with TRBJ2-1; 8 bases agree with TRBD2. Germline values: CDR1 MNHEY, CDR2 SMNVEV (reference sequence). This CDR3 is 14 amino acids long. Trimming took 8 bases from V and 4 from J; bases not matched to a gene: 7. The CDR3 sequence is CASGTSGDYNEQFF. The CDR3 DNA sequence: TGTGCCAGCGGAACTAGCGGAGATTACAATGAGCAGTTCTTC.

About this clonotype itself: An end of the junction does not agree with germline; a read error may underlie this. The CDR3: CSAEAPLGTSGMNEQFF. CDR3 bases: TGCAGCGCTGAAGCCCCACTCGGGACTAGCGGGATGAATGAGCAGTTCTTC. The rearrangement uses TRBV29-1 and TRBJ2-1; TRBD2 matches 13 bases. Germline assignment: CDR1 SQVTM and CDR2 ANQGSEA. The CDR3 sequence is 17 residues long.

The rearrangement uses TRBV6-2 or TRBV6-3 and TRBJ2-5, with D possibly TRBD2 on 6 matching bases. Looked up from germline, CDR1 is MNHEY and CDR2 is SVGEGT. The germline V and J ends were trimmed by 2 bases and 0 bases, with 7 bases remaining between them. This CDR3 is 14 amino acids long. CDR3 coding DNA: TGTGCCAGCAGTTACGGGGGGAACCAAGAGACCCAGTACTTC. This gives the protein CASSYGGNQETQYF.